These T cell receptor beta chains were read from a single sample in a study of regulatory T cells in long-lasting Graves disease. TCRdb called the multiplex PCR reads again in MiXCR, with one record for every CDR3 protein. The data show about 460,000 distinct CDR3 sequences, 14% seen once. These data are also associated with another study on T cells in Graves' hyperthyroidism and ophthalmopathy.

The sequences come from peripheral blood mononuclear cells (PBMCs), collected at new diagnosis, from a patient treated with antithyroid drugs. These receptors all come from a woman aged 45 to 65 with Graves disease. Each CDR3 is given with its conserved first and last residue.

v_gene | CDR3aa
TRBV2 | CASNRGRQPQHF
TRBV10-1 | CASSESDRTLFF
TRBV5-4 | CASSHGQGQDEAFF
TRBV5-6 | CASSFGTGYEQYF
TRBV5-4 | CASSANSETPETQYF
TRBV30 | CAWSRLADNTDTQYF
TRBV3-1 | CASSRVTFTGTASNTGELFF
TRBV29-1 | CSSGRGSTDTQYF
TRBV25-1 | CASSPSGQNYGYTF
TRBV27 | CASSKGQGFNEKLFF